The T cell receptor beta chain described here comes from a study of cytomegalovirus exposure and HLA in healthy donors. The V end was cut by 5 bases, the J end by 1 base, with 11 bases between. Looked up from germline, CDR1 is MDHEN and CDR2 is SYDVKM. The length of the CDR3 is 14 residues. The PCR made use of 60 Vbeta and 13 Jbeta primers. The assay was immunoSEQ multiplex PCR, and TCRdb's table has in-frame clones only and misses some. The sample has about 120,000 clones; about 80% are singletons. Broader study findings: The majority of CMV-associated TCR beta chains were reported as apparently HLA-restricted in a later analysis. Reports indicate that TCR beta sequences accurately predicted the HLA-A and HLA-B alleles of most subjects.

A note on this clone: Its cognate antigen is unknown.

The sample taken for sequencing was PBMCs. The V call is TRBV28, the J call TRBJ2-5; possibly TRBD2 for D (6 bases). The sequence was obtained from a female donor in good health and CMV-seropositive. The CDR3 bases are TGTGCCAGCAGTACCCGGGGGTCCCAAGAGACCCAGTACTTC. Protein sequence: CASSTRGSQETQYF.